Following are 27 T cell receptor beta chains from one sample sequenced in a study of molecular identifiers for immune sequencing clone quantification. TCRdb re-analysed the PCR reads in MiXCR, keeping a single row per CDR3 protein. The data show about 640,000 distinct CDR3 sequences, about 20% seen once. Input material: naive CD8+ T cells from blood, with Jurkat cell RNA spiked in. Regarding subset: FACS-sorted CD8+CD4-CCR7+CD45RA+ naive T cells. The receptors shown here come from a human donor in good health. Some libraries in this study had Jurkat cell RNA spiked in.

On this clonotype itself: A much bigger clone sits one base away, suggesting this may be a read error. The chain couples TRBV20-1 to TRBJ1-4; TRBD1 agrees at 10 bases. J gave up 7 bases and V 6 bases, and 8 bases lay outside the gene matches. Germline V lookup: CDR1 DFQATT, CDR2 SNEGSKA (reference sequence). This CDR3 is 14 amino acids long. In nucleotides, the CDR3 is TGCAGTGCAGGAGGACAGGGGGAGCCTGAAAAACTGTTTTTT. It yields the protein CSAGGQGEPEKLFF.

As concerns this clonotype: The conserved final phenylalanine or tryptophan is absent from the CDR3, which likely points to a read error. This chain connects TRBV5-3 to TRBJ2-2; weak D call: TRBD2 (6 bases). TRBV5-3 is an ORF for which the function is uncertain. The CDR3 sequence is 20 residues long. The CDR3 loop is CASSLAGRRAGMKKAGELFI. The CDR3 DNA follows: TGTGCCAGCAGCTTGGCCGGGCGGAGGGCAGGGATGAAGAAGGCCGGGGAGCTGTTTATT.

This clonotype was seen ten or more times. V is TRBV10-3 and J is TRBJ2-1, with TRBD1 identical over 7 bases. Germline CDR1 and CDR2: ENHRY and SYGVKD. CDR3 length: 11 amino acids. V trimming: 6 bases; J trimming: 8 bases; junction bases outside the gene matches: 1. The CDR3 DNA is TGTGCCATCAGACAGGGGCATGAGCAGTTCTTC. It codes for CAIRQGHEQFF.

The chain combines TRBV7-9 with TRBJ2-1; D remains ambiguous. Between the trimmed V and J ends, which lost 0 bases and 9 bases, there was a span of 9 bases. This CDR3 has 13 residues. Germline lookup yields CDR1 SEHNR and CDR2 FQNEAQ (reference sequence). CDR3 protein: CASSLALGVEQFF. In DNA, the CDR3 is TGTGCCAGCAGCTTAGCGTTAGGCGTTGAGCAGTTCTTC. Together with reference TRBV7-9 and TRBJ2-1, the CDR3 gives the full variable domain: DTGVSQNPRHKITKRGQNVTFRCDPISEHNRLYWYRQTLGQGPEFLTYFQNEAQLEKSRLLSDRFSAERPKGSFSTLEIQRTEQGDSAMYLCASSLALGVEQFFGPGTRLTVL.

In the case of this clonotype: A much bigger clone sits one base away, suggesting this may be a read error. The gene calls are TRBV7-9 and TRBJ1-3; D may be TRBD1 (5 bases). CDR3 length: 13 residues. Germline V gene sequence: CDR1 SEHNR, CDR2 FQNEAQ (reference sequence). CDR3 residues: CASSLGGVDTICF. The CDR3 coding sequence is TGTGCCAGCAGCTTAGGAGGGGTCGACACCATATGTTTT.

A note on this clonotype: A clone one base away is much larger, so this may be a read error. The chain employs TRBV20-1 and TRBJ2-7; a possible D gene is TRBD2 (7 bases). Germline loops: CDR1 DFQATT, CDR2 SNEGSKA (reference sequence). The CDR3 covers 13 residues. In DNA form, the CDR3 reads TGCAGCTACCGACGGGGGGCTTCCTACGAGCAGTACTTC. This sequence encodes CSYRRGASYEQYF.

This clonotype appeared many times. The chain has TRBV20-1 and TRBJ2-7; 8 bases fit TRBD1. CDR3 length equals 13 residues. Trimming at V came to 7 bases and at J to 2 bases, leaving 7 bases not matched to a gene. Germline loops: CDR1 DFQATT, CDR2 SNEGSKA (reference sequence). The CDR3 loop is CSGQGDRTYEQYF. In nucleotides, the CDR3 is TGCAGTGGTCAGGGGGACAGGACCTACGAGCAGTACTTC.

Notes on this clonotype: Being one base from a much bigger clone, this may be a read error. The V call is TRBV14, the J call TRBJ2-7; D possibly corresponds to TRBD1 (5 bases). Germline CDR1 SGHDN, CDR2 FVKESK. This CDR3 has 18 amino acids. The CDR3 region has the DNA TGTGCCTGCAGCCCAGGCCCAGCTAAGACAGCGAGCTCCTACGAGCAGTACTTC. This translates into CACSPGPAKTASSYEQYF.

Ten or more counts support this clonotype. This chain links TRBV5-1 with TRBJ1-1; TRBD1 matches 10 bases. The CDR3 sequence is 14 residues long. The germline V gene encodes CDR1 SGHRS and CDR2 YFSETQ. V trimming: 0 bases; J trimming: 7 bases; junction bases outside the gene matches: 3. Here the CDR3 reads CASSLGGTGDEAFF. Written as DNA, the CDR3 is TGCGCCAGCAGCTTGGGGGGGACAGGGGATGAAGCTTTCTTT.

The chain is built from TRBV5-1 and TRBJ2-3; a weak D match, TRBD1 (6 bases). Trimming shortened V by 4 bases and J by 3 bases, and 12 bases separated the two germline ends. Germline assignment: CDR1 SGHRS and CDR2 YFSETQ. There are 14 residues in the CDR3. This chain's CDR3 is CASSTGQLTDTQYF. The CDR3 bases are TGCGCCAGCAGCACCGGACAGTTGACAGATACGCAGTATTTT. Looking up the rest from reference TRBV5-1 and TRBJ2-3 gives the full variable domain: KAGVTQTPRYLIKTRGQQVTLSCSPISGHRSVSWYQQTPGQGLQFLFEYFSETQRNKGNFPGRFSGRQFSNSRSEMNVSTLELGDSALYLCASSTGQLTDTQYFGPGTRLTVL.

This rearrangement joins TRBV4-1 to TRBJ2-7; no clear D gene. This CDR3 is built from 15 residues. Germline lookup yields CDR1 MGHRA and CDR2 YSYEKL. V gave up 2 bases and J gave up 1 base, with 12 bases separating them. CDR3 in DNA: TGCGCCAGCAGCCAATCAACCTCCCGATCCTACGAGCAGTACTTC. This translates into CASSQSTSRSYEQYF.

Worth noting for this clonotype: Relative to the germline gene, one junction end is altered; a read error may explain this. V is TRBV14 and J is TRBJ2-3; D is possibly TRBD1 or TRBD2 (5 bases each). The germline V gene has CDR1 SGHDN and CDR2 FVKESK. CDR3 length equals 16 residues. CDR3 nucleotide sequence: TGTGTCAGCAGCCAAGAGGGACGCGGGCCGCAAGATACGCAGTATTTT. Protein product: CVSSQEGRGPQDTQYF. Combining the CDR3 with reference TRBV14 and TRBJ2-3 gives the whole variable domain EAGVTQFPSHSVIEKGQTVTLRCDPISGHDNLYWYRRVMGKEIKFLLHFVKESKQDESGMPNNRFLAERTGGTYSTLKVQPAELEDSGVYFCVSSQEGRGPQDTQYFGPGTRLTVL.

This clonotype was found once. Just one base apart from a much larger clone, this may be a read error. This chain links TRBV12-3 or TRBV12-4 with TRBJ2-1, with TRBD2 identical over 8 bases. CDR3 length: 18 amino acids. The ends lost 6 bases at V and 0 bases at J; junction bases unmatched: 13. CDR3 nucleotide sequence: TGTGCCAGCAGCTGGGGCGGGAGGACAAAAAGCTCCTACAATGAGCAGTTCTTC. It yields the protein CASSWGGRTKSSYNEQFF.

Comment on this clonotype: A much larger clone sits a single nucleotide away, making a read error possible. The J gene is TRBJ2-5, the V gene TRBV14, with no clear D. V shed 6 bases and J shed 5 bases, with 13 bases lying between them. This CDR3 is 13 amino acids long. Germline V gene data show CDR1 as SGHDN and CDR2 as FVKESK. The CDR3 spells CASRHHNKETQYF. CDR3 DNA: TGTGCCAGCAGGCACCATAATAAGGAGACCCAGTACTTC.

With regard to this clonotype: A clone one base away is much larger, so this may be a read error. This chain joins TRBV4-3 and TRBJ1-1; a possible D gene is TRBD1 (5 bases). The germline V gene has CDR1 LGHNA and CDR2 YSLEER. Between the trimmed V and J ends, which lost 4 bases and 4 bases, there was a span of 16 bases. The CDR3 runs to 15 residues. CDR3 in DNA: TGCGCCAGCAGCCCACCGGGACGGGGAGGCACTGAAGCTTTCTTT. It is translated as CASSPPGRGGTEAFF.

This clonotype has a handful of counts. This CDR3 reads CASSQDLNGADYGYTF. The CDR3 region has the DNA TGTGCCAGCAGCCAAGATCTTAATGGGGCGGACTATGGCTACACCTTC. The chain combines TRBV4-2 with TRBJ1-2; D possibly corresponds to TRBD1 (5 bases). Looked up from germline, CDR1 is LGHNA and CDR2 is YNFKEQ. The CDR3 is 16 amino acids. V gave up 0 bases and J gave up 3 bases, with 14 bases separating them.

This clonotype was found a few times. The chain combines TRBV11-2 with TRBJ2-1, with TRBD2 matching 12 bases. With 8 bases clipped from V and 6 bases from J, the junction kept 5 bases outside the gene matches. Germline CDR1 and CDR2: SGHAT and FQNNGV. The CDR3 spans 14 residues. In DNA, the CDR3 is TGTGCCAGCCGACTAGCGGGAGTTTTCAATGAGCAGTTCTTC. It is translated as CASRLAGVFNEQFF.

The CDR3 DNA reads as TGTGCCAGCAGCCCCCACACAGGGGGCGAGGAGACCCAGTACTTC. Its translation: CASSPHTGGEETQYF. The rearrangement joins TRBV7-8 to TRBJ2-5; TRBD1 matches at 9 bases. The ends lost 5 bases at V and 5 bases at J; junction bases unmatched: 9. The CDR3 has 15 residues. CDR1 and CDR2 (germline): SGHVS, FQNEAQ.

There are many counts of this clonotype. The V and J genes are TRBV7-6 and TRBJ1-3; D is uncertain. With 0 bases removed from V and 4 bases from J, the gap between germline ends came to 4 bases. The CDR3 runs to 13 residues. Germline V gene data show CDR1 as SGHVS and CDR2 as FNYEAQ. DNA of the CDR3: TGTGCCAGCAGCTTAGCGAGCGGAAACACCATATATTTT. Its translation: CASSLASGNTIYF.

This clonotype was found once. CDR3 sequence reads: CASSTPGLAGTYEQYF. The CDR3 DNA is TGCGCCAGCAGCACCCCCGGACTAGCGGGCACCTACGAGCAGTACTTC. The gene calls are TRBV5-1 and TRBJ2-7; 11 bases map to TRBD2. The CDR3 is 16 amino acids. CDR1 SGHRS and CDR2 YFSETQ come from the germline V gene. V shed 4 bases, J shed 2 bases, and the junction held 8 bases outside the gene matches.

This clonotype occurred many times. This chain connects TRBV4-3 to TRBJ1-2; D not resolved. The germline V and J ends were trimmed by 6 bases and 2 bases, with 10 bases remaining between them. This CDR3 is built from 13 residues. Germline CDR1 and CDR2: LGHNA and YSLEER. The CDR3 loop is CASSPWINYGYTF. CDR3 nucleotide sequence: TGCGCCAGCAGTCCCTGGATAAACTATGGCTACACCTTC.

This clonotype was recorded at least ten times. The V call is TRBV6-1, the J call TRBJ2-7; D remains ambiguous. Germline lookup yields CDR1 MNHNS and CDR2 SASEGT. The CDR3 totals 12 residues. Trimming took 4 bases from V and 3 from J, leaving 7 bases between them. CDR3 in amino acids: CASSGVGYEQYF. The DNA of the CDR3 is TGTGCCAGCAGTGGTGTGGGCTACGAGCAGTACTTC.

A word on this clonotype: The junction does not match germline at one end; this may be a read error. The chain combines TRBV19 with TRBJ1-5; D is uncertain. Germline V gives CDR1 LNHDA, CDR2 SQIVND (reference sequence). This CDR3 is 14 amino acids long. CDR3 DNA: TGTGCCACCCGATCCGGGTTAAGCAGTCAGCCCCAGCATTTT. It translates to CATRSGLSSQPQHF.

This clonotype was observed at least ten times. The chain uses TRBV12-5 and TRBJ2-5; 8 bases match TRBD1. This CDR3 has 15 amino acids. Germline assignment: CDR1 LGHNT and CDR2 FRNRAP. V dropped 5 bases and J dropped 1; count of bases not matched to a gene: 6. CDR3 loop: CASGSDRGFQETQYF. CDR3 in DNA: TGTGCTAGTGGTAGCGACAGGGGTTTCCAAGAGACCCAGTACTTC. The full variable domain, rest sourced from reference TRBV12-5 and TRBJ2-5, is DARVTQTPRHKVTEMGQEVTMRCQPILGHNTVFWYRQTMMQGLELLAYFRNRAPLDDSGMPKDRFSAEMPDATLATLKIQPSEPRDSAVYFCASGSDRGFQETQYFGPGTRLLVL.

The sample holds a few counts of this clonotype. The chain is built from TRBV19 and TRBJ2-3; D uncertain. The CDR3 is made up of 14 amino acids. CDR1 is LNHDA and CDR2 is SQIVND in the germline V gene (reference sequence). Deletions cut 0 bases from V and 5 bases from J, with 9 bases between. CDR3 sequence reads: CASSIDTRIDTQYF. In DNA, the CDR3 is TGTGCCAGTAGTATAGACACAAGGATAGATACGCAGTATTTT.

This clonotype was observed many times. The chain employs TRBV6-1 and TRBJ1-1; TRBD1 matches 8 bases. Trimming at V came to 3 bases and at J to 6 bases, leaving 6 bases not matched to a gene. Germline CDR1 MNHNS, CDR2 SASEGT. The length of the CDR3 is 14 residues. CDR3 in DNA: TGTGCCAGCAGTGATCTGAGACAGGGGTCTGAAGCTTTCTTT. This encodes CASSDLRQGSEAFF.

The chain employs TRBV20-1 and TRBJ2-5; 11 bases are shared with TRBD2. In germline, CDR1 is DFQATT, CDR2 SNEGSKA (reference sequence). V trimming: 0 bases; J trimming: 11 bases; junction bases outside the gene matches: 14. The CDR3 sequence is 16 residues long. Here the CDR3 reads CSARDPPTSGSFMQYF. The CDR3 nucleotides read TGCAGTGCTAGAGATCCCCCCACTAGCGGGAGTTTCATGCAGTACTTC.